The 30 T cell receptor beta chains in this list originate from one sample, sequenced in a study of T-cell memory formation after mild COVID-19. Each CDR3 protein is one row after TCRdb ran MiXCR on the 5' RACE reads. The table shows roughly 400,000 distinct CDR3 sequences, with roughly a quarter occurring only once. The sample comprised PBMCs or a T cell subset sorted from them (not recorded which). Receptors were obtained from an adult woman who had mild COVID-19 (a few samples of this study predate the infection). Cell type and time point are not known.

This clonotype occurred a few times. This rearrangement joins TRBV4-2 to TRBJ2-2, with TRBD2 identical over 7 bases. V lost 1 base, J lost 1 base, and 6 bases stayed unmatched. The CDR3 spans 17 residues. Germline CDR1 and CDR2: LGHNA and YNFKEQ. CDR3 DNA: TGTGCCAGCAGCCAAGTCGTAGCTAGCGGGAACACCGGGGAGCTGTTTTTT. The encoded protein is CASSQVVASGNTGELFF.

The chain uses TRBV12-3 or TRBV12-4 and TRBJ2-7; 8 bases align to TRBD1. CDR3 length: 14 amino acids. V shed 6 bases, J shed 3 bases, and the junction held 7 bases outside the gene matches. For the CDR3, the DNA is TGTGCCAGCAGGGAAACAGGGGGTCGCTACGAGCAGTACTTC. It is translated as CASRETGGRYEQYF.

The gene calls are TRBV12-3 or TRBV12-4 and TRBJ2-1, with D uncertain. V was shortened by 4 bases and J by 0 bases, with 10 bases between the two germline ends. This CDR3 is 15 amino acids long. CDR3 residues: CASSSLENSYNEQFF. For the CDR3, the DNA is TGTGCCAGCAGTTCCCTAGAGAACTCCTACAATGAGCAGTTCTTC.

This sequence joins TRBV20-1 and TRBJ1-1; a weak D match, TRBD1 (5 bases). Germline values: CDR1 DFQATT, CDR2 SNEGSKA (reference sequence). V was cut by 0 bases and J by 1 base, with 9 bases left in between. The length of the CDR3 is 14 residues. The CDR3 loop is CSARDRGRNTEAFF. CDR3 nucleotide sequence: TGCAGTGCTAGAGATCGGGGCAGGAACACTGAAGCTTTCTTT.

This clonotype was recorded a few times. In DNA form, the CDR3 reads TGTGCCAGCAGCCAAGTGAATGAGCATACGCAGTATTTT. Protein sequence: CASSQVNEHTQYF. The rearrangement uses TRBV14 and TRBJ2-3; D uncertain. The germline V and J ends were trimmed by 1 base and 7 bases, with 9 bases remaining between them. CDR1 and CDR2 (germline): SGHDN, FVKESK. The CDR3 has 13 amino acids.

This clonotype was seen at least ten times. The chain links TRBV10-3 to TRBJ2-3; D unclear. CDR1 is ENHRY and CDR2 is SYGVKD in the germline V gene. The CDR3 extends over 15 amino acids. The V end was cut by 2 bases, the J end by 4 bases, with 13 bases between. In nucleotides, the CDR3 is TGTGCCATCAGTGAGCCGGACCTCCCAGCAGATACGCAGTATTTT. Translation gives CAISEPDLPADTQYF.

The chain couples TRBV3-1 to TRBJ2-7; unclear D gene. The V and J ends lost 1 base and 6 bases respectively, with 4 bases between them. Germline CDR1 LGHDT, CDR2 YNNKEL (reference sequence). The CDR3 contains 11 residues. As DNA, the CDR3 is TGTGCCAGCAGCCAAGCTGTCGAGCAGTACTTC. It is translated as CASSQAVEQYF.

V is TRBV5-1 and J is TRBJ2-1, with D tentatively TRBD1 or TRBD2 (7 bases each). The germline gives CDR1 SGHRS, CDR2 YFSETQ. This CDR3 has 17 residues. Deletions cut 1 base from V and 0 bases from J, with 14 bases between. As DNA, the CDR3 is TGCGCCAGCAGCTTGTCGACAGGGAGGGTCTCCTACAATGAGCAGTTCTTC. Its translation is CASSLSTGRVSYNEQFF.

This clonotype was picked up many times. The chain links TRBV7-8 to TRBJ1-2, with D hard to call. Germline values: CDR1 SGHVS, CDR2 FQNEAQ. The CDR3 covers 13 residues. Between the trimmed V and J ends, which lost 3 bases and 4 bases, there was a span of 9 bases. The CDR3 coding sequence is TGTGCCAGCAGCTTCAGTACGGGCTATGGCTACACCTTC. Its protein is CASSFSTGYGYTF.

This clonotype has more than one count but fewer than ten. The rearrangement links TRBV5-6 to TRBJ2-3; perhaps TRBD2 as D (6 bases). Germline-derived CDR1 and CDR2 are SGHDT and YYEEEE. CDR3 length: 15 residues. V was pared by 3 bases and J by 2 bases, with 13 bases between. The CDR3 region has the DNA TGTGCCAGCAGCTCGTGGAGGGGCTACACAGATACGCAGTATTTT. Its protein product is CASSSWRGYTDTQYF.

This clonotype was recorded a few times. The J gene is TRBJ1-1, the V gene TRBV7-2; a possible D gene is TRBD1 (6 bases). Germline assignment: CDR1 SGHTA and CDR2 FQGNSA. This CDR3 contains 17 residues. Trimming left V 2 bases short and J 1 base short, with 17 bases between. The CDR3 DNA sequence: TGTGCCAGCAGCTTACGGTACAGGGTCACTGAGAACACTGAAGCTTTCTTT. Translated, it gives CASSLRYRVTENTEAFF.

The CDR3 DNA sequence: TGTGCCAGCAGTGAACACAGCCGATACGAGCAGTACTTC. The encoded protein is CASSEHSRYEQYF. The V gene is TRBV25-1, the J gene TRBJ2-7; the D is unclear. There are 13 residues in the CDR3. Trimming removed 2 bases from V and 4 bases from J, with 9 bases in between. Germline values: CDR1 MGHDK, CDR2 SYGVNS.

The CDR3 DNA is TGTGCCAGCACCCCATCAGCTAGCTCACCCCTCCACTTT. Amino acid sequence: CASTPSASSPLHF. This sequence joins TRBV25-1 and TRBJ1-6; no definite D call. V was clipped by 7 bases and J by 10 bases, with 14 bases between them. Germline CDR1 MGHDK, CDR2 SYGVNS. The CDR3 sequence is 13 residues long.

J is TRBJ2-5 and V is TRBV2, with 10 bases identical to TRBD2. Germline V gene sequence: CDR1 SNHLY, CDR2 FYNNEI. This CDR3 has 15 amino acids. The junction had 7 bases not matched to a gene; V was cut back by 5 bases and J by 4 bases. The CDR3 region has the DNA TGTGCCAGCAGTAAACTAGCGGGAAGGGGAGAGACCCAGTACTTC. Amino acid sequence: CASSKLAGRGETQYF.

This clonotype was observed many times. The genes are TRBV27 and TRBJ2-7; no firm D call. V lost 6 bases to trimming and J lost 0 bases, with 15 bases between them. This CDR3 has 15 residues. The germline V gene has CDR1 MNHEY and CDR2 SMNVEV (reference sequence). The CDR3, as DNA: TGTGCCAGCAGCGCTACCGTGTTAACCTCCTACGAGCAGTACTTC. This codes for CASSATVLTSYEQYF.

This rearrangement joins TRBV20-1 to TRBJ2-5; D might be TRBD1 (6 bases). The CDR3 sequence is 14 residues long. Trimming took 1 base from V and 2 from J, leaving 11 bases between them. From germline, CDR1 is DFQATT and CDR2 SNEGSKA (reference sequence). This chain's CDR3 is CSARAGQSQETQYF. The CDR3 coding sequence is TGCAGTGCTAGAGCTGGACAGTCGCAAGAGACCCAGTACTTC.

This clonotype was seen more than once but under ten times. The rearrangement links TRBV20-1 to TRBJ2-5, with 9 bases aligning to TRBD1. This CDR3 is built from 15 residues. J was trimmed by 2 bases and V by 0 bases; bases with no gene match: 4. Germline loops: CDR1 DFQATT, CDR2 SNEGSKA (reference sequence). The DNA for the CDR3 is TGCAGTGCTAGAGATCGGGACAGGGAACAAGAGACCCAGTACTTC. Translation: CSARDRDREQETQYF.

The V call is TRBV5-6, the J call TRBJ2-1; D uncertain. The germline V gene encodes CDR1 SGHDT and CDR2 YYEEEE. The CDR3 is 15 residues long. The V gene lost 4 bases and the J gene lost 4 bases, with 15 bases spanning the gap. The CDR3 region is CASSLGVVSYNEQFF. The CDR3 nucleotides are TGTGCCAGCAGCCTAGGAGTGGTCTCGTACAATGAGCAGTTCTTC.

This clonotype was seen more than once but under ten times. The chain has TRBV10-2 and TRBJ2-7; no definite D call. CDR1 and CDR2 from the germline V gene are WSHSY and SAAADI. V lost 2 bases and J 2 bases, leaving 7 bases between the germline ends. This CDR3 has 13 amino acids. CDR3 amino acids: CASSEGIPYEQYF. CDR3 DNA sequence: TGCGCCAGCAGTGAGGGGATTCCCTACGAGCAGTACTTC.

The J gene is TRBJ2-1, the V gene TRBV7-3, with TRBD2 matching 9 bases. The CDR3 contains 15 residues. Germline V lookup: CDR1 SGHTA, CDR2 FQGTGA. V shed 5 bases, J shed 8 bases, and the junction held 10 bases outside the gene matches. CDR3 protein: CASSRAGGPVDEQFF. CDR3 DNA: TGTGCCAGCAGCCGCGCGGGGGGGCCGGTTGATGAGCAGTTCTTC.

The rearrangement joins TRBV5-1 to TRBJ2-3; possibly TRBD2 for D (5 bases). V was shortened by 7 bases and J by 4 bases, with 19 bases between the two germline ends. This CDR3 region has 15 residues. Germline V CDR1 and CDR2: SGHRS, YFSETQ. The CDR3 loop is CASGPGLAGPDTQYF. In DNA, the CDR3 is TGCGCCAGCGGGCCTGGGCTAGCTGGCCCAGATACGCAGTATTTT.

The chain employs TRBV20-1 and TRBJ2-3; 9 positions match TRBD2. There are 16 residues in the CDR3. CDR1 is DFQATT, CDR2 SNEGSKA, per germline (reference sequence). Trimming took 0 bases from V and 5 from J; bases not matched to a gene: 9. CDR3 protein: CSARELAGSVGDTQYF. The CDR3 DNA follows: TGCAGTGCTAGAGAGCTAGCGGGATCTGTGGGAGATACGCAGTATTTT.

This chain links TRBV6-4 with TRBJ1-5; 7 bases align to TRBD1. CDR3 length: 14 residues. Losses at the gene ends were 5 bases for V and 6 bases for J; bases not matched to a gene: 7. CDR1 is MRHNA and CDR2 is SNTAGT in the germline V gene. CDR3: CASSPTGDGQPQHF. The CDR3 bases are TGTGCCAGCAGTCCTACAGGGGACGGTCAGCCCCAGCATTTT.

This clonotype appeared a few times. The V call is TRBV12-3 or TRBV12-4, the J call TRBJ1-1; the match to TRBD1 covers 9 bases. The length of the CDR3 is 15 residues. The V and J ends lost 1 base and 3 bases, in that order; junction bases with no gene match: 3. CDR3 amino acids: CASSLEDRGDTEAFF. CDR3 nucleotide sequence: TGTGCCAGCAGTTTAGAAGACAGGGGGGACACTGAAGCTTTCTTT.

This clonotype turned up a few times. The chain has TRBV5-6 and TRBJ2-3; D ambiguous. CDR3 length: 15 amino acids. Trimming took 3 bases from V and 1 from J, leaving 12 bases between them. CDR1 is SGHDT, CDR2 YYEEEE, per germline. CDR3 nucleotide sequence: TGTGCCAGCAGCTCCTCCCGCCTTGGCACAGATACGCAGTATTTT. As protein: CASSSSRLGTDTQYF.

V and J are TRBV9 and TRBJ2-7, with 7 bases lining up with TRBD2. This CDR3 is built from 15 residues. V shed 7 bases, J shed 0 bases, and the junction held 10 bases outside the gene matches. Germline CDR1 is SGDLS and CDR2 is YYNGEE. The CDR3 region is CASAGEGASSYEQYF. The CDR3 coding sequence is TGTGCCAGCGCGGGGGAAGGGGCCAGCTCCTACGAGCAGTACTTC.

The chain recombines TRBV5-1 with TRBJ1-1; 10 nucleotides line up with TRBD1. The CDR3 consists of 15 residues. Germline CDR1 is SGHRS and CDR2 is YFSETQ. Trimming cost V 4 bases and J 5 bases; bases outside gene matches: 8. The CDR3 protein is CASSPVTGGETEAFF. The CDR3 nucleotides read TGCGCCAGCAGCCCCGTGACAGGGGGCGAAACTGAAGCTTTCTTT.

This clonotype has a single count. The genes are TRBV29-1 and TRBJ2-5, with 12 positions matching TRBD1. The CDR3 length is 15 residues. Germline CDR1 SQVTM, CDR2 ANQGSEA. The CDR3 reads CASGWGQGAGETQYF. The CDR3, as DNA: TGCGCTTCAGGGTGGGGACAGGGGGCCGGAGAGACCCAGTACTTC.

The chain has TRBV7-6 and TRBJ2-7, with 8 bases identical to TRBD1. The CDR3 is made up of 15 amino acids. Per the germline V gene, CDR1 is SGHVS and CDR2 is FNYEAQ. Trimming at V came to 1 base and at J to 4 bases, leaving 6 bases not matched to a gene. The DNA for the CDR3 is TGTGCCAGCAGCTTAGGTCCAGGGGGCGATTACGAGCAGTACTTC. As protein: CASSLGPGGDYEQYF.

The J gene is TRBJ2-3, the V gene TRBV7-2, with TRBD2 matching over 15 bases. The CDR3 has 17 residues. Germline V lookup: CDR1 SGHTA, CDR2 FQGNSA. Unmatched junction bases numbered 3, after V lost 1 base and J lost 4 bases. CDR3 DNA: TGTGCCAGCAGCTTAGTGGGACTAGCGGGAGGAGCAGATACGCAGTATTTT. This gives the protein CASSLVGLAGGADTQYF.